This T cell receptor beta chain was recorded in a study of cytomegalovirus exposure and HLA in healthy donors (dated by TCRdb to about 2017). For context, the study as a whole: An earlier analysis of more than 550 of the donors reported 276 Gb of sequence data and 117 million unique TCR beta sequences obtained from roughly 170 million T cells. About 280 gigabases of sequencing data and roughly 80 million unique TCR sequences made up an early release that covered under 750 HLA-typed donors. The genetic ancestry cluster associated with self-reported Caucasian donors included roughly 84% of the 300 to 450 genotyped donors. The study was designed to test whether signatures of past pathogen exposure could be identified by cataloging public T cell receptors. The T cell repertoires of 666 subjects were profiled by immunosequencing and related to cytomegalovirus serostatus. Along with the approximately 700-subject first cohort, a separate validation cohort of over a hundred different subjects was used. To predict cytomegalovirus infection status, the study brought together high-throughput TCR immunosequencing, statistical association of individual TCRs with disease status, and machine learning. A later analysis re-examined previously published TCR beta repertoires from hundreds of donors and added high-resolution HLA genotyping to investigate patterns of TCR occurrence. Rather than drawing on any new phenotypic data, the later analysis identified candidate immune exposures from TCR beta sequences and the way those sequences occurred across donors. An earlier analysis of a few hundred of the donors applied high-throughput TCR beta sequencing to assess whether each TCR beta V gene segment acted as functional or pseudogenic. Donor age, sex, ethnicity and CMV serostatus were compiled alongside the repertoire data. A later genetic analysis used genome-wide SNP genotypes for about three fifths of the roughly 700 donors, treating that subset as a discovery cohort. Every discovery cohort repertoire had been produced on one sequencing platform. HLA typing covered class I and class II loci at four-digit resolution. The number of donors typed differed by locus, with about 629-630 for A, B, C, DRB1 and DQB1, over 500 for DQA1, 600 to 610 for DPA1, and some 440 for DPB1. Four to six DR-DQ haplotypes were handled as single units for association and clustering, since linkage in the cohort was strong. Among roughly 400 genotyped donors of the cohort, an average of about 220,000 unique TCR beta nucleotide sequences was sequenced per donor, of which 15% to 20% were non-productive. Here is what the overall study found, with its caveats: Some IMGT-functional V segments, including TRBV6-2 and TRBV6-3, could not be told apart with the 87-base-pair reads, so those segments were excluded. A later analysis found that TCR association rates varied across HLA loci, with DRB1 alleles showing the most associated TCRs and HLA-C alleles the fewest. An association between a missense DCLRE1C variant and V-gene and J-gene trimming of TCR beta chains was found in a later genetic analysis and replicated in an independent cohort. This cohort had only TCR beta chains sequenced, and the lack of alpha or paired-chain data limited which features could be detected. Strong co-occurrence of HLA alleles, especially DR and DQ, made assigning TCR associations to individual alleles difficult. Specific HLA alleles were associated with 15,000 to 20,000 TCR beta sequences at a false discovery rate of 0.05 in a later analysis. The presence/absence analyses assumed that sequencing depth was roughly uniform across donors, and that assumption may not be true. Most TCR sequences were observed very rarely across donors, whereas some public TCRs were present in many individuals. A total of 150 or so TCR beta chains were listed by the study as associated with cytomegalovirus. The only immune exposure information available for the cohort was CMV serostatus. In a later analysis, most CMV-associated TCR beta chains were found to appear HLA-restricted, with HLA associations seemingly driven largely by CMV exposure. Linkage disequilibrium might explain the correlated functional status among segregating V segments, but an unknown experimental factor could not be excluded. Compared with the approximately 720-donor mean, donors in an Asian-associated ancestry cluster had fewer N-insertions in productive TCRs, according to a later genetic analysis. A further reported finding was that TCR beta sequences accurately predicted the HLA-A and HLA-B alleles for most subjects in the first cohort. In vitro tests confirmed that a few of the cytomegalovirus-associated TCR beta chains recognize cytomegalovirus antigens. According to the authors, the approach could potentially be generalized to other disease states and immunological phenotypes. Because HLA typing was unavailable for some donors at each locus, only the typed subset was used in association tests. A group of highly shared sequence variants was considered likely to be a technical artifact of the sequencing pipeline. According to a later analysis, parvovirus B19, influenza, CMV and Epstein-Barr virus appeared linked to several top co-occurrence clusters. Because counts were too low, roughly 17 rarely observed V segments, including chromosome 9 orphons, were left out of the earlier analysis of approximately 500 of the donors. An earlier analysis of around 600 of the donors showed that most TCR beta V segments appeared in productive rearrangements either about 90% or about 30% of the time, which broadly matched IMGT annotations. In both the original and validation cohorts, the classifier was reported to diagnose cytomegalovirus status with high specificity and sensitivity. A later analysis found that HLA-associated TCR beta chains were more clonally expanded and had lower generation probabilities than equally common non-associated chains.

The library came from the immunoSEQ multiplex PCR assay. For the multiplex PCR, a mixture combining 60 forward primers for TCR Vbeta segments and 13 reverse primers for TCR Jbeta segments was used. The CDR3 region of rearranged TCR beta genes was amplified from genomic DNA with a multiplex PCR assay. The Illumina HiSeq System was used to sequence the amplified TCR beta libraries as 87-base-pair reads. Per the source publication's procedure: A later analysis counted around 72 million unique TCR beta chains across the 550 to 700 repertoires, and approximately 11 million of these chains were shared by at least two donors. A nearest-neighbor algorithm error-corrected the raw reads and collapsed the reads into unique sequences, merging closely related sequences to remove PCR and sequencing errors. V, D and J gene segments were assigned by aligning CDR3 sequences to IMGT reference sequences. Each retained sequence needed at least a six-nucleotide match to both a V gene segment and a J gene segment. Rearrangements were classified as productive when the CDR3 lacked stop codons and remained in frame with V and J, and all other rearrangements were classified as non-productive. Following IMGT convention, CDR3 was defined as the stretch from the second conserved V-encoded cysteine to the conserved J-encoded phenylalanine. The earlier analysis of 550 to 650 of the donors excluded any sequence lacking an unambiguous match to a single V gene segment. An earlier analysis of a few hundred of the donors called V segments functional above 56.7% productive rearrangements and segregating when the between-donor standard deviation exceeded 5%. A statistical classification framework was developed to diagnose cytomegalovirus status using the catalog of TCR beta chain sequences. In a later analysis, TCR nucleotide sequences were compared against IMGT/GENE-DB human TR gene sequences so that V and J genes could be assigned. A later analysis assigned CDR3 sequences and most-parsimonious VDJ recombination scenarios with the TCRdist pipeline. In a later analysis, every TCR beta chain was defined by the combination of its CDR3 amino acid sequence and its V-gene family, and reads without a unique V-gene family were dropped. In a later analysis, 450 to 600 highly shared, low-generation-probability nucleotide sequences were removed to address suspected cross-contamination and a sequencing artifact. In a later analysis, a clonal expansion index for each public chain was calculated from normalized within-repertoire ranks of inferred template counts. A later analysis computed generation probabilities with a VDJ recombination model fitted to out-of-frame rearrangements, and checked the results against IGoR. In a later analysis, TCR-TCR, TCR-HLA and TCR-CMV co-occurrence was scored with hypergeometric tests, and a repertoire-size bias correction was applied to TCR pairs. In a later analysis, false discovery rates were estimated by permuting HLA or CMV assignments 20 times. In a later analysis, co-occurring TCRs were grouped using DBSCAN, and TCRdist sequence similarity was added for clustering within HLA-allele-positive subsets. Repertoires with fewer than 30,000 or more than 120,000 public chains were left out of co-occurrence clustering, as were five repertoires with anomalous nucleotide sharing. TCRdb carries this immuneACCESS record with in-frame sequences only. Its versions omit some clonotypes, under half of them owing to an unresolved V gene in the studies checked, with the rest unexplained. For V, J and clone size, that table is used; D and trimming come from the DNA. Across this sample there are just over 95,000 clones, with approximately 80% seen only once. The top ten constitute about 4% of the sample.

V and J are truncated by 3 bases and 1 base respectively, leaving an intervening sequence of 7 bases. The cysteine opens and the phenylalanine closes a CDR3 of 14 amino acids. The sequence is cut down to CDR3 DNA, 42 bases in frame from base 1. From a lookup of the germline V gene (reference sequence), CDR1 and CDR2 are PRHDT and FYEKMQ. The cohort was made up of around 720 healthy bone marrow donors. All cohort members were sampled while nominally healthy, although unrecorded immune exposures were likely present. The donor was CMV seropositive and belonged to the group of more than 250 seropositive cohort members. Each donor provided a peripheral blood sample, and peripheral blood mononuclear cells were used for TCR beta sequencing. The Qiagen DNeasy Blood Extraction Kit was used to extract genomic DNA from the blood cell samples. This clone was observed once. The antigen it recognizes is unknown. Per-base qualities were not stored, and no clone one base away is much larger.

The origin of this receptor is a woman in her thirties or forties in good health and CMV-seropositive. The V and J segments used are TRBV13 and TRBJ2-1; no D gene can be assigned with confidence. Specimen: PBMCs. The CDR3 is CASSFGLSYNEQFF. The sequence in DNA is TGTGCCAGCAGCTTTGGGCTATCCTACAATGAGCAGTTCTTC.